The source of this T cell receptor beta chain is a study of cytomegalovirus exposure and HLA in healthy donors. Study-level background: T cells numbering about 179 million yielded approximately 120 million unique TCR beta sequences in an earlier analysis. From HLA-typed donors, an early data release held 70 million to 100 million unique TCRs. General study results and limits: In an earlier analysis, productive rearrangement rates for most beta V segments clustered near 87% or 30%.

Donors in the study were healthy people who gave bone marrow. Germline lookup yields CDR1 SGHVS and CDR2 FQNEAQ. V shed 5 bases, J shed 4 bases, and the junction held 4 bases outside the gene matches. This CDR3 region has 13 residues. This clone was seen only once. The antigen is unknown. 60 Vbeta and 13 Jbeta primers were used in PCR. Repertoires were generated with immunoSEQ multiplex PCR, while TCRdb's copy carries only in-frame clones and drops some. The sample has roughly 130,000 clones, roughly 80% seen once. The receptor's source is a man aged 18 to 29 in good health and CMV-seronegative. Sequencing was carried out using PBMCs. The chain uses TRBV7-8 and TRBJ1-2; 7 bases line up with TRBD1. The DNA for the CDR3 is TGTGCCAGCAGCCCCACAGGGGCCTATGGCTACACCTTC. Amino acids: CASSPTGAYGYTF.